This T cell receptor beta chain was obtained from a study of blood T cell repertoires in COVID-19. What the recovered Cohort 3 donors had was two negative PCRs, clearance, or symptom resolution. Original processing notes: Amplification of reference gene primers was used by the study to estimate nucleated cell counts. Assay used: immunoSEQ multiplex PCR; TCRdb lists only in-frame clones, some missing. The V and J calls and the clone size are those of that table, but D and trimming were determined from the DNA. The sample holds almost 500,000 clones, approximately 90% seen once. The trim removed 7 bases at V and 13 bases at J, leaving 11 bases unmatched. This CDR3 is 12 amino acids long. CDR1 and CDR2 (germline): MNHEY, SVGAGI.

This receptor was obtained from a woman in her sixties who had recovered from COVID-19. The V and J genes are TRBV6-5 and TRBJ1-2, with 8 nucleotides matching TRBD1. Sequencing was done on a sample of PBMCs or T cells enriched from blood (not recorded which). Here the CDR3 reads CASTPDREGFTF. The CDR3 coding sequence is TGTGCCAGCACTCCGGACAGGGAAGGGTTCACCTTC.